Following are 17 T cell receptor beta chains from one sample sequenced in a study of CD8 T cells in ankylosing spondylitis. TCRdb re-analysed the 5' RACE reads in MiXCR, keeping a single row per CDR3 protein. The sample has 250,000 to 300,000 distinct CDR3 sequences, 20% seen once. The sequenced material came from blood, either unsorted or a sorted T cell fraction (not recorded which). These TCRs come from a male donor with ankylosing spondylitis or in good health (not recorded which).

In regard to this clonotype: A much larger clone lies a single base off, so this may be a read error. This chain joins TRBV29-1 and TRBJ2-7, with TRBD1 identical over 9 bases. The V and J ends lost 6 bases and 6 bases, in that order; junction bases with no gene match: 3. This CDR3 has 11 amino acids. The V gene's germline CDR1 is SQVTM and CDR2 ANQGSEA. The CDR3 loop is CSVGTGPEQYV. CDR3 sequence (DNA): TGCAGCGTCGGGACAGGGCCCGAGCAGTACGTC.

The V call is TRBV24-1, the J call TRBJ2-2, with 10 bases identical to TRBD2. Germline V lookup: CDR1 KGHDR, CDR2 SFDVKD. CDR3 size: 17 residues. Trimming took 4 bases from V and 3 from J; bases not matched to a gene: 7. Here the CDR3 DNA reads TGTGCCACCAGTGACCCCGCTAGCGGGGGATACACCGGGGAGCTGTTTTTT. Its protein is CATSDPASGGYTGELFF.

The J gene is TRBJ2-5, the V gene TRBV5-1, with 7 bases that match TRBD2. V gave up 3 bases and J gave up 1 base; unmatched junction bases: 9. This CDR3 is built from 16 residues. From germline, CDR1 is SGHRS and CDR2 YFSETQ. The CDR3 coding sequence is TGCGCCAGCAGCTCGCTCGAGCGGGGAGCCCAAGAGACCCAGTACTTC. Amino acids: CASSSLERGAQETQYF. Variable domain in full (rest from reference TRBV5-1 and TRBJ2-5): KAGVTQTPRYLIKTRGQQVTLSCSPISGHRSVSWYQQTPGQGLQFLFEYFSETQRNKGNFPGRFSGRQFSNSRSEMNVSTLELGDSALYLCASSSLERGAQETQYFGPGTRLLVL.

This chain links TRBV6-1 with TRBJ1-1; D call uncertain. The germline V and J ends were trimmed by 6 bases and 1 base, with 12 bases remaining between them. This CDR3 is built from 14 residues. CDR1 MNHNS and CDR2 SASEGT come from the germline V gene. The CDR3 is CASRLSGRNTEAFF. The CDR3 DNA sequence: TGTGCCAGCAGGCTTTCTGGACGGAACACTGAAGCTTTCTTT.

This clonotype was observed once. The chain joins TRBV11-3 to TRBJ2-1; 9 nucleotides match TRBD1. The CDR3 spans 16 residues. V lost 3 bases, J lost 0 bases, and 3 bases stayed unmatched. CDR1 and CDR2 (germline): SGHNT, YENEEA. The CDR3 DNA reads TGTGCCAGCAGCTTGACAGGGGGTGGCTCCTACAATGAGCAGTTCTTC. Translation: CASSLTGGGSYNEQFF.

In its sample, this clonotype was seen a few times. The chain links TRBV5-1 to TRBJ1-1, with a weak D call TRBD1 (5 bases). Germline V gives CDR1 SGHRS, CDR2 YFSETQ. The CDR3 is 18 residues long. V lost 0 bases, J lost 4 bases, and 22 bases lay in between. This CDR3 reads CASSLVAAGPTLSTEAFF. CDR3 DNA: TGCGCCAGCAGCTTGGTAGCGGCAGGGCCTACCTTGAGCACTGAAGCTTTCTTT.

The table lists this clonotype with a few counts. The chain employs TRBV12-3 or TRBV12-4 and TRBJ1-6; D gene unclear. The CDR3 consists of 14 residues. Trimming left V 6 bases short and J 8 bases short, with 14 bases between. CDR3 sequence reads: CASSIIDLDSPLHF. CDR3 nucleotide sequence: TGTGCCAGCAGCATAATTGATTTGGATTCACCCCTCCACTTT.

The rearrangement uses TRBV6-5 and TRBJ2-1, with a possible D match to TRBD2 (6 bases). Germline V CDR1 and CDR2: MNHEY, SVGAGI. The CDR3 contains 15 residues. The germline V and J ends were trimmed by 1 base and 7 bases, with 14 bases remaining between them. Here the CDR3 DNA reads TGTGCCAGCAGTTACTTCCCCTTGCGGGGTAATGAGCAGTTCTTC. Protein product: CASSYFPLRGNEQFF.

A word on this clonotype: One junction end disagrees with the germline gene, perhaps due to a read error. The chain joins TRBV9 to TRBJ2-1; D remains unclear. The germline V gene encodes CDR1 SGDLS and CDR2 YYNGEE. The CDR3 sequence is 16 residues long. CDR3 amino acids: CVSSVDGSASYNEQFF. The CDR3 DNA sequence: TGTGTCAGCAGCGTAGACGGGTCGGCCTCCTACAATGAGCAGTTCTTC.

The V call is TRBV6-1, the J call TRBJ1-2; 10 positions agree with TRBD1. This CDR3 has 16 residues. Germline lookup yields CDR1 MNHNS and CDR2 SASEGT. The junction had 1 base not matched to a gene; V was cut back by 0 bases and J by 0 bases. The CDR3, as DNA: TGTGCCAGCAGTGAAGCTGGACAGGGGGCTAACTATGGCTACACCTTC. Its protein is CASSEAGQGANYGYTF.

This clonotype occurred a few times. The rearrangement uses TRBV30 and TRBJ1-5; D uncertain. The CDR3 totals 14 residues. Germline assignment: CDR1 GTSNPN and CDR2 SVGIG (reference sequence). Trimming removed 4 bases from V and 4 bases from J, with 14 bases in between. The CDR3 loop is CAWTSLEGNQPQHF. The CDR3 bases are TGTGCCTGGACTAGCCTGGAGGGAAATCAGCCCCAGCATTTT.

This clonotype has only a few counts. The rearrangement joins TRBV7-9 to TRBJ2-1; no clear D gene. The CDR3 extends over 16 amino acids. The germline V gene encodes CDR1 SEHNR and CDR2 FQNEAQ (reference sequence). The V and J ends lost 5 bases and 6 bases respectively, with 20 bases between them. The CDR3, as DNA: TGTGCCAGCAGCCCCCCGTGGATAGCCGGCCCCAATGAGCAGTTCTTC. Protein sequence: CASSPPWIAGPNEQFF.

The chain uses TRBV5-1 and TRBJ2-5; 14 bases agree with TRBD2. The germline CDR1 and CDR2 sequences are SGHRS and YFSETQ. The CDR3 consists of 19 residues. Germline trimming cut 4 bases from V and 4 bases from J; bases unmatched to any gene: 15. This CDR3 reads CASSLIRLAGGSAAETQYF. Written as DNA, the CDR3 is TGCGCCAGCAGCCTAATACGACTAGCGGGAGGGTCCGCAGCAGAGACCCAGTACTTC. Full variable domain (remainder filled in from reference TRBV5-1 and TRBJ2-5): KAGVTQTPRYLIKTRGQQVTLSCSPISGHRSVSWYQQTPGQGLQFLFEYFSETQRNKGNFPGRFSGRQFSNSRSEMNVSTLELGDSALYLCASSLIRLAGGSAAETQYFGPGTRLLVL.

V gene TRBV5-1 combines with J gene TRBJ2-7; 8 positions match TRBD2. Germline V gene data show CDR1 as SGHRS and CDR2 as YFSETQ. The CDR3 consists of 14 residues. V lost 6 bases and J lost 1; bases outside the gene matches: 6. The CDR3 coding sequence is TGCGCCAGCAAGGAGGGGACTAGTTCCTACGAGCAGTACGTC. It yields the protein CASKEGTSSYEQYV.

This clonotype has at least ten counts. J is TRBJ2-1 and V is TRBV28; D is uncertain. The CDR3 runs 13 residues. Looked up from germline, CDR1 is MDHEN and CDR2 is SYDVKM. V gave up 6 bases and J gave up 2 bases, with 8 bases separating them. The CDR3 nucleotides read TGTGCCAGCAGGGGCGGAACCTACAATGAGCAGTTCTTC. It yields the protein CASRGGTYNEQFF.

This clonotype was detected a few times. This rearrangement joins TRBV6-1 to TRBJ1-3, with TRBD1 as a possible D gene (5 bases). Trimming left V 6 bases short and J 4 bases short, with 13 bases between. Germline CDR1 reads MNHNS; CDR2 reads SASEGT. This CDR3 has 14 residues. DNA for the CDR3: TGTGCCAGCAGCACCGGGACGGGAGGAAACACCATATATTTT. It encodes CASSTGTGGNTIYF.

V usage is TRBV5-1 and J usage is TRBJ2-3; D may be TRBD2 (6 bases). Germline CDR1 is SGHRS and CDR2 is YFSETQ. Deletions cut 6 bases from V and 4 bases from J, with 15 bases between. This CDR3 has 14 amino acids. In nucleotides, the CDR3 is TGCGCCAGCAACGTGGGGGGAGGCGCAGATACGCAGTATTTT. Translation: CASNVGGGADTQYF.